The following is a T cell receptor beta chain sequence with its context. As yet, its antigen is unknown. Sequencing was performed with immunoSEQ multiplex PCR; in TCRdb, only in-frame clones are kept and a portion is missing. Counted here are about 6,000 clones, roughly three quarters occurring once; the ten biggest clones make up about two fifths. The sample originates from a study of T cell clonotyping in hematopoietic cell transplantation. Study-level points and caveats: At the given depth, recipient repertoires were over 95% de novo clonotypes.

V lost 6 bases, J lost 2 bases, and 10 bases lay in between. The CDR3 totals 14 residues. The germline CDR1 and CDR2 sequences are SGHVS and FNYEAQ. Sample: peripheral blood mononuclear cells, taken 180 days after allogeneic stem cell transplant. The chain links TRBV7-6 to TRBJ2-2, with a tentative D call TRBD2 (6 bases). The receptor was isolated from a male patient aged 70-79 years who had an allogeneic stem cell transplant from an unrelated donor, so T cells may come from the graft donor. Some clones in this sample may be carry-over from other donors' samples. CDR3 residues: CASRGTLNTGELFF. The CDR3 DNA follows: TGTGCCAGCAGGGGGACTTTAAACACCGGGGAGCTGTTTTTT.